The 3 T cell receptor beta chains below all came from one sample that was sequenced in a study of response to subunit inactivated influenza vaccine. A single record per CDR3 protein comes from TCRdb applying MiXCR to the RT-PCR reads. The sample lists about 800,000 distinct CDR3 sequences, 21% occurring once. The sample in question was PBMCs from blood, obtained approximately 5 days after vaccination. The receptors here all came from a man aged 45 to 65 who received an inactivated influenza vaccine.

The chain couples TRBV12-3 or TRBV12-4 to TRBJ1-1; D gene uncertain. The CDR3 has 14 residues. The ends were cut back, 5 bases at V and 0 bases at J, with 10 bases in the middle. The CDR3 DNA sequence: TGTGCCAGCAGTGGACTAGTCATGAACACTGAAGCTTTCTTT. Amino acid sequence: CASSGLVMNTEAFF.

The CDR3 protein is CASSIRGRETQYF. The CDR3 DNA sequence: TGTGCCAGCAGCATTAGAGGTAGAGAGACCCAGTACTTC. The chain carries TRBV7-2 and TRBJ2-5; no clear D gene. CDR1 and CDR2 from the germline V gene are SGHTA and FQGNSA. The V end was cut by 5 bases, the J end by 4 bases, with 11 bases between. The CDR3 extends over 13 amino acids.

V is TRBV5-6 and J is TRBJ2-1, with 11 nucleotides matching TRBD2. The CDR3 length is 16 residues. From germline, CDR1 is SGHDT and CDR2 YYEEEE. Trimming removed 3 bases from V and 1 base from J; junction bases left unmatched: 3. CDR3 nucleotide sequence: TGTGCCAGCAGCTACGGACTAGCGGGTTCCTACAATGAGCAGTTCTTC. Amino acid sequence: CASSYGLAGSYNEQFF.